This T cell receptor (beta chain) is from a study of CD8 T cells in Susac syndrome. TEMRA cells were enriched by FACS, while CD8+ and CD4+ T cells were obtained through a negative isolation that was performed magnetically. RNA amounts of about 0.5 to 1 ug underwent reverse transcription with random hexamers. TCR beta CDR3 was amplified by immunoSEQ multiplex PCR. This amplification extended across 54 Vbeta and 13 Jbeta segments. MiXCR, run by TCRdb on the immunoSEQ multiplex PCR reads, gives a single entry per CDR3 protein. The sample lists approximately 70,000 distinct CDR3 sequences, roughly 94% occurring once. The TCR sequence derives from a human donor in good health. Material for sequencing was CD8+ T cells from PBMCs.

CDR3 region: CASSSGLAVETQYF. In DNA, the CDR3 is TGTGCCAGTTCCTCCGGACTAGCGGTCGAGACCCAGTACTTC. The chain couples TRBV6-5 to TRBJ2-5, with TRBD2 matching 10 bases. J gave up 5 bases and V 9 bases, and 9 bases lay outside the gene matches. The CDR3 length is 14 residues. In germline, CDR1 is MNHEY, CDR2 SVGAGI.